These 4 T cell receptor beta chains came from one sample sequenced in a study of T cell changes during pregnancy in multiple sclerosis. Produced via immunoSEQ multiplex PCR; TCRdb's table is partial and in-frame only. The sample has approximately 70,000 clones, approximately 93% seen once. The material was CD4+ T cells from peripheral blood mononuclear cells, obtained after pregnancy. The receptors come from a female donor with multiple sclerosis, enrolled in a pregnancy study.

The chain joins TRBV6-5 to TRBJ2-7; TRBD1 aligns across 7 bases. CDR1 MNHEY and CDR2 SVGAGI come from the germline V gene. This CDR3 has 13 amino acids. With 6 bases clipped from V and 4 bases from J, the junction kept 6 bases outside the gene matches. CDR3 sequence (DNA): TGTGCCAGCAGCCTGGACAGGTTGTACGAGCAGTACTTC. Its protein product is CASSLDRLYEQYF.

This rearrangement joins TRBV4-3 to TRBJ2-1; 7 bases line up with TRBD1. The germline gives CDR1 LGHNA, CDR2 YSLEER. CDR3 length: 16 residues. The V gene end was trimmed by 1 base and the J gene end by 9 bases; junction bases not matched to a gene: 12. The CDR3 DNA reads as TGCGCCAGCAGCCAAGGTCTAGGGGTAGGGGGCGGTGAGCAGTTCTTC. Translated: CASSQGLGVGGGEQFF.

J is TRBJ1-2 and V is TRBV5-4; D gene ambiguous. In germline, CDR1 is SGHNT, CDR2 YYREEE (reference sequence). The CDR3 runs 13 residues. Trimming removed 0 bases at V and 4 bases at J, with 7 bases between. The CDR3 region has the DNA TGTGCCAGCAGCTTGGACAGCTTCTATGGCTACACCTTC. It translates to CASSLDSFYGYTF. Supplemented by reference TRBV5-4 and TRBJ1-2, the full variable domain reads ETGVTQSPTHLIKTRGQQVTLRCSSQSGHNTVSWYQQALGQGPQFIFQYYREEENGRGNFPPRFSGLQFPNYSSELNVNALELDDSALYLCASSLDSFYGYTFGSGTRLTVV.

The chain couples TRBV27 to TRBJ2-5, with D perhaps matching TRBD1 (6 bases). This CDR3 comprises 17 residues. The germline CDR1 and CDR2 sequences are MNHEY and SMNVEV (reference sequence). Trimming cost V 8 bases and J 5 bases, with 27 bases left between them. CDR3 DNA sequence: TGTGCCAGCCCTCCCGGACATCCAGGGGTTCGATGGGAGACCCAGTACTTC. This translates into CASPPGHPGVRWETQYF.